Listed here is a single T cell receptor beta chain. Its specificity is unknown. The germline CDR1 and CDR2 sequences are KGHDR and SFDVKD. The CDR3 loop spans 15 amino acids. With 0 bases removed from V and 8 bases from J, the gap between germline ends came to 12 bases. Clones were read by immunoSEQ multiplex PCR, and TCRdb kept only the in-frame ones, dropping some. The data contain around 150,000 clones, almost 90% of them singletons. The data originate from a study of T cell responses to AZD1222 COVID-19 vaccine. Points from the study as a whole: A reported finding is that nearly half of spike-specific TCRs target unmutated variant regions. The donor cohort was predominantly white British with a female majority, and clonal diversity may have been underestimated.

The sequence was collected from an adult in good health. The chain combines TRBV24-1 with TRBJ1-4; D is uncertain. This sample comprised peripheral blood, obtained on day 0 of AZD1222 vaccination. The CDR3 is CATSDLQGGKEKLFF. CDR3 nucleotide sequence: TGTGCCACCAGTGATTTGCAAGGCGGCAAAGAAAAACTGTTTTTT.